This T cell receptor (beta chain) was identified during a study of T cell responses to AZD1222 COVID-19 vaccine. Study-level points and caveats: Repertoires were obtained solely post-peak T cell response. Unmutated variant regions are reportedly targeted by nearly half of spike-specific TCRs.

A remark on this clone: The target antigen is unknown.

Repertoires were generated with immunoSEQ multiplex PCR, while TCRdb's copy carries only in-frame clones and drops some. The sample carries over 150,000 clones, almost 90% recorded once. Germline V gene data show CDR1 as LNHDA and CDR2 as SQIVND (reference sequence). The length of the CDR3 is 14 residues. Trimming removed 4 bases from V and 1 base from J, with 10 bases in between. The clonotype was recovered from an adult in good health. The specimen comprised peripheral blood, sampled on day 0 of AZD1222 vaccination. This chain links TRBV19 with TRBJ1-1; D is ambiguous. CDR3 region: CASSTLGSNTEAFF. CDR3 DNA: TGTGCCAGTAGTACTCTGGGGTCGAACACTGAAGCTTTCTTT.